The 11 T cell receptor beta chains given below trace back to one sample, sequenced in a study of blood T cell repertoires in COVID-19 (dated by TCRdb to the early 2020s). The library relied on the immunoSEQ multiplex PCR assay. TCRdb's version of the immuneACCESS table is confined to in-frame rearrangements and falls short of the full clone set. An unresolved V gene accounts for under half of the shortfall where checked; the remainder is of unknown origin. In this sample the table shows 200,000 to 250,000 clones, around nine tenths of which occur a single time. Clones ranked in the top ten supply 3% to 3.5% of the sample. The sample consisted of peripheral blood. Every receptor here comes from a man between 60 and 70 years old with acute or convalescent COVID-19.

The chain carries TRBV27 and TRBJ2-5, with 7 positions matching TRBD2. Germline V gene lookup returns CDR1 MNHEY and CDR2 SMNVEV (reference sequence). V was pared by 8 bases and J by 1 base, with 7 bases of the junction left unmatched. This CDR3 contains 14 residues. CDR3 DNA sequence: TGTGCCAGCCGATTGACTAGCCGCCAAGAGACCCAGTACTTC. Protein product: CASRLTSRQETQYF.

The chain is built from TRBV18 and TRBJ1-6; 10 nucleotides align to TRBD1. V shed 3 bases, J shed 6 bases, and the junction held 5 bases outside the gene matches. The CDR3 totals 16 residues. Looked up from germline, CDR1 is KGHSH and CDR2 is LQKENI. Written as DNA, the CDR3 is TGTGCCAGCTCACCCGGGACAGGGGCTTCTAATTCACCCCTCCACTTT. It translates to CASSPGTGASNSPLHF.

The V and J genes are TRBV6-2 or TRBV6-3 and TRBJ2-7; tentative D call: TRBD2 (7 bases). Germline V lookup: CDR1 MNHEY, CDR2 SVGEGT. CDR3 length: 16 residues. V lost 0 bases and J lost 7, with 19 bases in between. This CDR3 reads CASSYSGGVNTGEQYF. The CDR3 nucleotides are TGTGCCAGCAGTTACTCAGGGGGGGTCAATACGGGAGAGCAGTACTTC.

As for this clone: The germline gene is not matched at one end of the junction; a read error may be the cause. The V and J genes are TRBV6-5 and TRBJ2-3, with 12 bases lining up with TRBD2. Germline V gives CDR1 MNHEY, CDR2 SVGAGI. This CDR3 is 13 amino acids long. Here the CDR3 reads CASSDSPSGGAYF. The CDR3 DNA sequence: TGTGCCAGCAGTGACTCCCCTAGCGGGGGGGCCTATTTT.

CDR3 region: CASSSILTGTGNTEAFF. In DNA, the CDR3 is TGCGCCAGCAGCTCAATATTAACCGGGACAGGCAACACTGAAGCTTTCTTT. The chain has TRBV5-1 and TRBJ1-1; 8 nucleotides agree with TRBD1. From germline, CDR1 is SGHRS and CDR2 YFSETQ. V shed 3 bases, J shed 2 bases, and the junction held 12 bases outside the gene matches. The CDR3 is made up of 17 amino acids. The full variable domain, completed using reference TRBV5-1 and TRBJ1-1, is KAGVTQTPRYLIKTRGQQVTLSCSPISGHRSVSWYQQTPGQGLQFLFEYFSETQRNKGNFPGRFSGRQFSNSRSEMNVSTLELGDSALYLCASSSILTGTGNTEAFFGQGTRLTVV.

This clone was recorded only once. V usage is TRBV7-2 and J usage is TRBJ1-2; a possible D gene is TRBD1 (5 bases). CDR3 length: 14 amino acids. V lost 6 bases and J 0 bases, leaving 11 bases between the germline ends. Germline CDR1 and CDR2: SGHTA and FQGNSA. This CDR3 is CASRGPRANYGYTF. The CDR3 nucleotides are TGTGCCAGCAGGGGGCCGAGAGCTAACTATGGCTACACCTTC.

The rearrangement joins TRBV5-1 to TRBJ1-5, with D maybe TRBD1 (5 bases). CDR3 length: 14 amino acids. Germline V gene sequence: CDR1 SGHRS, CDR2 YFSETQ. V was cut by 2 bases and J by 6 bases, with 12 bases left in between. CDR3 protein: CASSFDSPSQPQHF. The CDR3 DNA is TGCGCCAGCAGCTTTGACAGTCCGAGTCAGCCCCAGCATTTT.

This clone was counted once. This sequence joins TRBV3-1 (or the pseudogene TRBV3-2) and TRBJ2-2, with 7 bases matching TRBD1. Unmatched junction bases numbered 2, after V lost 6 bases and J lost 1 base. Germline V CDR1 and CDR2: LGHDT, YNNKEL (reference sequence). The CDR3 extends over 14 amino acids. In DNA, the CDR3 is TGTGCCAGCAGAGACAGGGTGAACACCGGGGAGCTGTTTTTT. As protein: CASRDRVNTGELFF.

This chain links TRBV2 with TRBJ1-1; the match to TRBD1 covers 9 bases. This CDR3 is built from 15 residues. The junction had 9 bases not matched to a gene; V was cut back by 6 bases and J by 4 bases. Germline lookup yields CDR1 SNHLY and CDR2 FYNNEI. The CDR3 region is CASRPDRGSVTEAFF. The CDR3 coding sequence is TGTGCCAGCAGGCCGGACAGGGGTTCGGTCACTGAAGCTTTCTTT.

The chain uses TRBV9 and TRBJ2-7; 8 bases match TRBD2. CDR3 length: 16 residues. CDR1 SGDLS and CDR2 YYNGEE come from the germline V gene. J lost 3 bases, V lost 0 bases, and 8 bases had no gene match. CDR3 in DNA: TGTGCCAGCAGCGTAGTCGGGGGGGCCTCGAACTACGAGCAGTACTTC. This sequence encodes CASSVVGGASNYEQYF.

V gene TRBV3-1 (or the pseudogene TRBV3-2) combines with J gene TRBJ1-1, with D perhaps matching TRBD1 (6 bases). The CDR3 length is 15 residues. Germline V gives CDR1 LGHDT, CDR2 YNNKEL (reference sequence). The V gene lost 4 bases and the J gene lost 5 bases, with 17 bases spanning the gap. This chain's CDR3 is CASSPAPGHRTEAFF. The CDR3 nucleotides are TGTGCCAGCAGCCCAGCCCCGGGACACCGGACTGAAGCTTTCTTT.